The sequence of this TCR beta chain was determined in a study of OX40 agonist ivuxolimab in advanced cancers. Study overall: Patients were treated with intravenous ivuxolimab, dosed at 0.01 to 10 mg/kg and infused every 2 weeks. Mean age about 60 years, range about 20 to 90; around 80% male.

Measured with immunoSEQ multiplex PCR; TCRdb has only the in-frame clones, and not every one. The sample holds approximately 17,000 clones, 86% seen once. This CDR3 contains 15 residues. Germline V gives CDR1 SNHLY, CDR2 FYNNEI. Trimming at V came to 0 bases and at J to 4 bases, leaving 6 bases not matched to a gene. The source of this sequence is an adult with an advanced solid tumor such as melanoma, head and neck, liver or kidney cancer. This chain uses TRBV2 with TRBJ2-7; 7 nucleotides agree with TRBD2. This specimen was CD4+ or CD8+ T cells sorted from blood, taken in a trial of the OX40 agonist ivuxolimab. The CDR3 loop reads CASSEAQRDSYEQYF. Here the CDR3 DNA reads TGTGCCAGCAGTGAAGCCCAGCGGGATTCATACGAGCAGTACTTC.